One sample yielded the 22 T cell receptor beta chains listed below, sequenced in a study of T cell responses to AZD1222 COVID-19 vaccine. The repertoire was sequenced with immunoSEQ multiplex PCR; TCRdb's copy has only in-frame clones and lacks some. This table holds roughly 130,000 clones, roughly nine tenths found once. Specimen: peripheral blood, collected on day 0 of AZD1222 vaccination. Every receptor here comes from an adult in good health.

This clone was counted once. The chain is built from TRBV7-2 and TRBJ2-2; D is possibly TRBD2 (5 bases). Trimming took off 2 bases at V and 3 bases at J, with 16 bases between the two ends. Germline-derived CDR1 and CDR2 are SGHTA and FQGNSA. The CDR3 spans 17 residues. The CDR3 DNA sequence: TGTGCCAGCAGCTTACGCGGACGGGCTAGCTACACCGGGGAGCTGTTTTTT. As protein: CASSLRGRASYTGELFF.

CDR3 nucleotides: TGTGCCAGCCTTGACAGGGGGGATTCACCCCTCCACTTT. Residues: CASLDRGDSPLHF. This chain connects TRBV6-6 to TRBJ1-6; 9 bases align to TRBD1. The junction had 4 bases not matched to a gene; V was cut back by 8 bases and J by 8 bases. The CDR3 runs 13 residues. Germline CDR1 MNHNY, CDR2 SVGAGI (reference sequence).

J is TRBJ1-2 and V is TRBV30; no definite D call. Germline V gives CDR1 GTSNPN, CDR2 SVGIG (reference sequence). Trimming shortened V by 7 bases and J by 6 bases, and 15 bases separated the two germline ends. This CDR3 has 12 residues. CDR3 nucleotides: TGTGCCTCCCGGCCCGCCGCACATGGCTACACCTTC. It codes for CASRPAAHGYTF.

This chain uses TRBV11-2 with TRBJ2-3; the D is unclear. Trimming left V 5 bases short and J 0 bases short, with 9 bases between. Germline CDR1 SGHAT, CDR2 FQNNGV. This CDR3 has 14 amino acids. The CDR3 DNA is TGTGCCAGCAGCCCAACTTCGAGCACAGATACGCAGTATTTT. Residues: CASSPTSSTDTQYF.

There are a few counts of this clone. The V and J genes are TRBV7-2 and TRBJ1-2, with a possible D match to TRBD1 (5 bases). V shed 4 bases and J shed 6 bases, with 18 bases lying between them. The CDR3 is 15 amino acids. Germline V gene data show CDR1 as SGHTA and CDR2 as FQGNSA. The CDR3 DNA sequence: TGTGCCAGCAGCTCCCGGGACCCAGGCCTGGATGGCTACACCTTC. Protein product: CASSSRDPGLDGYTF.

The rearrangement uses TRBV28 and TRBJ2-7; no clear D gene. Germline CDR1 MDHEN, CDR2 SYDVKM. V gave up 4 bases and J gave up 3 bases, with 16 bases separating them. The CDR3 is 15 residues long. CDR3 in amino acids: CASSSPSTGYYEQYF. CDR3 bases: TGTGCCAGCAGTTCTCCCTCGACCGGTTACTACGAGCAGTACTTC.

CDR3 sequence reads: CASSTNLWEQYF. The CDR3 region has the DNA TGTGCCAGCAGCACGAATCTGTGGGAGCAGTACTTC. This sequence joins TRBV12-3 or TRBV12-4 and TRBJ2-7, with D hard to call. The CDR3 is 12 amino acids. V was shortened by 6 bases and J by 7 bases, with 13 bases between the two germline ends.

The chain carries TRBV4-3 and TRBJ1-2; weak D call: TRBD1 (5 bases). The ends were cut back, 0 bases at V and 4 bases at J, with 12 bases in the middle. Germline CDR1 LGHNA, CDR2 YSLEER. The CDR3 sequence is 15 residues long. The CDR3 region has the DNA TGCGCCAGCAGCCAAGAGGTACAGGTTACCTATGGCTACACCTTC. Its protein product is CASSQEVQVTYGYTF.

In DNA, the CDR3 is TGTGCCAGCAGCAGGGACAGGGGGCGAAGTGAAAAACTGTTTTTT. It codes for CASSRDRGRSEKLFF. The rearrangement joins TRBV21-1 to TRBJ1-4; the tabulated D call, TRBD1, remains unverified against the DNA. TRBV21-1 is given as a pseudogene. This CDR3 region has 15 residues.

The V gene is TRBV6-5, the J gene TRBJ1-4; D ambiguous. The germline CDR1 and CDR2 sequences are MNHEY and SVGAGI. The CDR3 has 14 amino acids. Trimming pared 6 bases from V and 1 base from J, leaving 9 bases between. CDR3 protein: CASSPLETNEKLFF. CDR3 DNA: TGTGCCAGCAGCCCGTTAGAAACTAATGAAAAACTGTTTTTT.

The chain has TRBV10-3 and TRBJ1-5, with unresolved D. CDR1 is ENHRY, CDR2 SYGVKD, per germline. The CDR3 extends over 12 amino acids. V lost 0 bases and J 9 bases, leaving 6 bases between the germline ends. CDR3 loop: CAISESDRPQHF. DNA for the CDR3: TGTGCCATCAGTGAGTCGGACCGGCCCCAGCATTTT.

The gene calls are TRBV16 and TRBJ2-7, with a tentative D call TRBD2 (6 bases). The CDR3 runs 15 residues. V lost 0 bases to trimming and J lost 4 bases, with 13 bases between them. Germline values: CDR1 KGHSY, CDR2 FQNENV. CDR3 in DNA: TGTGCCAGCAGCCAATCGGGACTTGCCTTATACGAGCAGTACTTC. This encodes CASSQSGLALYEQYF.

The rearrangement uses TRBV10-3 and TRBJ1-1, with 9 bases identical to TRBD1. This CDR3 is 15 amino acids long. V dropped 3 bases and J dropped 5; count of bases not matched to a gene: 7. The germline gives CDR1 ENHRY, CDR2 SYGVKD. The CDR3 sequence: CAISDPGTGKTEAFF. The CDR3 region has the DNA TGTGCCATCAGTGACCCAGGGACAGGGAAGACTGAAGCTTTCTTT.

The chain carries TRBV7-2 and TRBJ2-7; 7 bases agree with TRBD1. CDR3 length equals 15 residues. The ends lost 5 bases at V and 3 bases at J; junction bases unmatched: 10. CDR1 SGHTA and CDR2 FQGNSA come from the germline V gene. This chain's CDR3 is CASSPQRGLGYEQYF. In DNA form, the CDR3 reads TGTGCCAGCAGCCCACAAAGGGGGCTCGGCTACGAGCAGTACTTC.

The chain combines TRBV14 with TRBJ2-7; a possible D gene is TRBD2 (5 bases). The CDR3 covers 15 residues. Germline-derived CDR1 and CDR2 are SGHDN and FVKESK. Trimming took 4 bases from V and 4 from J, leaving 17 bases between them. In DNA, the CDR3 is TGTGCCAGCAGCCTCGGGATCTCACCCCCTTACGAGCAGTACTTC. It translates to CASSLGISPPYEQYF.

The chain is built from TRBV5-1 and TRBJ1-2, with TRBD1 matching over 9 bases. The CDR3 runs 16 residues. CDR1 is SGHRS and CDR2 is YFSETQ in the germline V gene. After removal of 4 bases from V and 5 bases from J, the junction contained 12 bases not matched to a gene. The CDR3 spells CASSISGTGNNYGYTF. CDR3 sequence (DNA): TGCGCCAGCAGCATATCCGGGACAGGGAATAATTATGGCTACACCTTC.

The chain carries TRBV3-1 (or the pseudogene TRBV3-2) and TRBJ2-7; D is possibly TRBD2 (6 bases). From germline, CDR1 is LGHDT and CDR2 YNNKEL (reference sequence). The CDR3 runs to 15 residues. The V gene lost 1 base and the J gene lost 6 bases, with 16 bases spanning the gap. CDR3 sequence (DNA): TGTGCCAGCAGCCAAGCAGGGCTAGCGTTGGGCGAGCAGTACTTC. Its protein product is CASSQAGLALGEQYF.

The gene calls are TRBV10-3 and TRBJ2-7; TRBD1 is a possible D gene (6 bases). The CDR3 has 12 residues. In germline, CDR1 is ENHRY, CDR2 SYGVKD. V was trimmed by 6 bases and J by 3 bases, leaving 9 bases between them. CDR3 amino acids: CAISLGGYEQYF. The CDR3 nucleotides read TGTGCCATCAGCCTAGGGGGCTACGAGCAGTACTTC.

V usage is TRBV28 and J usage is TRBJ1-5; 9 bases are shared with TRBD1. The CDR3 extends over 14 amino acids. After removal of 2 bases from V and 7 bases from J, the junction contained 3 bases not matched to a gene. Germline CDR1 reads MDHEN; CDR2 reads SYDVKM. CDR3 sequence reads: CASSLGQGTQPQHF. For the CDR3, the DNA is TGTGCCAGCAGTTTAGGACAGGGGACCCAGCCCCAGCATTTT.

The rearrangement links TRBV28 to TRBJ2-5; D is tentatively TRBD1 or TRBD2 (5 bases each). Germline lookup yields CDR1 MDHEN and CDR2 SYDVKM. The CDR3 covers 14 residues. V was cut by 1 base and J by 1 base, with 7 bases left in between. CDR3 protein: CASSLLGRQETQYF. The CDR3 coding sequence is TGTGCCAGCAGTTTATTGGGACGCCAAGAGACCCAGTACTTC. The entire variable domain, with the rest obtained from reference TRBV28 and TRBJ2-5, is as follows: DVKVTQSSRYLVKRTGEKVFLECVQDMDHENMFWYRQDPGLGLRLIYFSYDVKMKEKGDIPEGYSVSREKKERFSLILESASTNQTSMYLCASSLLGRQETQYFGPGTRLLVL.

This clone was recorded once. CDR3 in amino acids: CASKPGEPISSNQPQHF. The CDR3 nucleotides read TGTGCCAGTAAGCCGGGAGAGCCCATTTCTAGCAATCAGCCCCAGCATTTT. V gene TRBV19 combines with J gene TRBJ1-5; D is undetermined. Trimming shortened V by 7 bases and J by 0 bases, and 19 bases separated the two germline ends. The CDR3 length is 17 residues. Germline values: CDR1 LNHDA, CDR2 SQIVND (reference sequence).

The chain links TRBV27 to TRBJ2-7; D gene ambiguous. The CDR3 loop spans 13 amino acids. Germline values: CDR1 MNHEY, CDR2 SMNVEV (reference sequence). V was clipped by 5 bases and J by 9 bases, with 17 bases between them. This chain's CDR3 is CASSPLLALGQYF. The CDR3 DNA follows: TGTGCCAGCAGTCCCCTTTTGGCCCTGGGGCAGTACTTC.